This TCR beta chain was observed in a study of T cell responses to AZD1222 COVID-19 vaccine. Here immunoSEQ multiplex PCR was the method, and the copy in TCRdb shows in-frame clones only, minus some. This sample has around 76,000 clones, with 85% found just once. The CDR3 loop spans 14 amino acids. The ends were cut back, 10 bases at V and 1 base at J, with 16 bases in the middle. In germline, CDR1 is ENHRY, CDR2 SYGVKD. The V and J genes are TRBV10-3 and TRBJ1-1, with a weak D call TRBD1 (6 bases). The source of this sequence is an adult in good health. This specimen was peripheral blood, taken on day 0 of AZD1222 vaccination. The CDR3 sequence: CATSTDSPNTEAFF. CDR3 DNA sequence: TGTGCCACCTCCACGGACAGCCCGAACACTGAAGCTTTCTTT.